This T cell receptor beta chain was observed in a study of beta chain features in type 1 diabetes. General study results and limits: Amplification by PCR could prefer shorter templates, with the same effect in patients and controls. Naive, central memory and regulatory TCRB repertoires appeared more similar among patients than healthy donors.

The CDR3 contains 14 residues. CDR1 LNHDA and CDR2 SQIVND come from the germline V gene (reference sequence). Trimming cost V 4 bases and J 9 bases; bases outside gene matches: 6. The isolated RNA, all of it, was reverse transcribed, so expressed TCRB transcripts were what got sequenced. The study sequenced naive, central memory and regulatory T cell samples to an average of around 3.4 million reads. Assay: immunoSEQ multiplex PCR; the TCRdb copy retains only in-frame clones and omits some. Of about 250,000 clones listed, around an eighth were seen once; the top ten hold around 0.026%. This clone has only a few counts. The target antigen is unknown.

The chain employs TRBV19 and TRBJ1-5; 10 bases map to TRBD1. The sequenced material came from naive CD4+ T cells from blood. The origin of this receptor is a woman aged 40 to 50 in good health. The CDR3 DNA sequence: TGTGCCAGTAGTAGGACAGGGGGACTGAGGCCCCAGCATTTT. It codes for CASSRTGGLRPQHF.